Listed below are T cell receptor beta chains from one sample, sequenced in a study of T cells after yellow fever vaccination. TCRdb re-called the 5' RACE reads with MiXCR, one entry per CDR3 protein. The sample has some 220,000 distinct CDR3 sequences, around 3.1% seen once. The sample in question was CD4+ T cells sorted from PBMCs, obtained 10 days after the yellow fever booster vaccination. All receptors derive from a young man who received the YFV17D yellow fever vaccine. The CDR3 runs from the conserved cysteine through the conserved F or W. D genes are given only for firm matches. Size is stated for part of the rows, as once, few or many counts, or as a class when the clone is expanded.

size,V,J,D,CDR3,DNA
many,TRBV7-6,TRBJ1-2,-,CASSPRDGRHGYTF,TGTGCCAGCAGCCCTAGGGACGGGAGACATGGCTACACCTTC
-,TRBV3-1,TRBJ1-1,TRBD1,CASSLWTGELGTDAFF,TGTGCCAGCAGCCTTTGGACAGGGGAACTTGGCACTGATGCTTTCTTT
-,TRBV5-1,TRBJ2-1,-,CASSVGLYNEQFF,TGCGCCAGCAGCGTGGGACTGTACAATGAGCAGTTCTTC
-,TRBV9,TRBJ1-5,-,CASSVDHNQPQHF,TGTGCCAGCAGCGTGGATCACAATCAGCCCCAGCATTTT
many,TRBV5-8,TRBJ2-2,-,CASSRVLTGELFF,TGTGCCAGCAGCAGAGTACTCACCGGGGAGCTGTTTTTT
many,TRBV18,TRBJ1-4,-,CASSLPGHLKNEKLFF,TGTGCCAGCTCGCTACCGGGACACCTTAAAAATGAAAAACTGTTTTTT
few,TRBV7-2,TRBJ1-5,-,CASSLAPHQPQHF,TGTGCCAGCAGCTTAGCTCCGCATCAGCCCCAGCATTTT
many,TRBV24-1,TRBJ2-1,TRBD1,CATSDRQGFLNEQFF,TGTGCCACCAGTGATAGACAGGGTTTTCTCAATGAGCAGTTCTTC
few,TRBV24-1,TRBJ2-2,TRBD1,CATSGGQGAVTGELFF,TGTGCCACCAGTGGAGGTCAGGGGGCTGTCACCGGGGAGCTGTTTTTT
many,TRBV7-2,TRBJ2-1,-,CASSSAFGANGEQFF,TGTGCCAGCAGCTCCGCCTTCGGGGCGAACGGTGAGCAGTTCTTC
many,TRBV12-3/TRBV12-4,TRBJ1-1,-,CASRVYSTEAFF,TGTGCCAGCAGAGTTTACAGCACTGAAGCTTTCTTT
many,TRBV5-1,TRBJ2-3,TRBD1,CASSPGQGADTQYF,TGCGCCAGCAGCCCGGGACAGGGCGCCGATACGCAGTATTTT
many,TRBV7-2,TRBJ1-2,-,CASRPAQVNYGYTF,TGTGCCAGCAGACCCGCCCAGGTTAACTATGGCTACACCTTC
many,TRBV4-3,TRBJ1-5,-,CASSQDFGSNQPQHF,TGCGCCAGCAGCCAAGATTTCGGTAGCAATCAGCCCCAGCATTTT
many,TRBV7-9,TRBJ2-5,-,CASSPKGPTPETQYF,TGTGCCAGCAGCCCTAAGGGCCCTACGCCGGAGACCCAGTACTTC
many,TRBV20-1,TRBJ1-1,-,CSARQGSTEAFF,TGCAGTGCTAGACAGGGGAGCACTGAAGCTTTCTTT
-,TRBV5-4,TRBJ1-2,-,CASSLGGTSNSYTF,TGTGCCAGCAGCTTGGGTGGGACGAGTAATAGCTACACCTTC
few,TRBV18,TRBJ2-2,TRBD1,CASSPRTGSKPGELFF,TGTGCCAGCTCACCACGGACAGGGAGTAAACCCGGGGAGCTGTTTTTT
-,TRBV6-6,TRBJ1-1,-,CASRRRAEDTEAFF,TGTGCCAGCAGACGACGGGCGGAGGACACTGAAGCTTTCTTT
many,TRBV7-2,TRBJ2-3,-,CASSPTSTDTQYF,TGTGCCAGCAGTCCTACTAGCACAGATACGCAGTATTTT
-,TRBV29-1,TRBJ2-1,-,CSAIGQITSYNEQFF,TGCAGCGCAATTGGACAGATTACCTCCTACAATGAGCAGTTCTTC
-,TRBV5-1,TRBJ1-2,-,CASSPGTEYGYTF,TGCGCCAGCAGCCCAGGGACGGAGTATGGCTACACCTTC
-,TRBV4-3,TRBJ1-6,TRBD1,CASSQATGVLNSPLHF,TGCGCCAGCAGCCAGGCGACAGGGGTACTTAATTCACCCCTCCACTTT
few,TRBV7-2,TRBJ2-3,-,CASSLASGGGFTDTQYF,TGTGCCAGCAGCCTAGCTTCCGGCGGGGGCTTCACAGATACGCAGTATTTT
few,TRBV20-1,TRBJ1-1,-,CSARDRRRGYTEAFF,TGCAGTGCTAGAGACCGCCGCAGGGGATACACTGAAGCTTTCTTT
many,TRBV20-1,TRBJ2-4,-,CSARDALAKNIQYF,TGCAGTGCTAGAGATGCGTTAGCCAAAAACATTCAGTACTTC
few,TRBV28,TRBJ1-3,-,CASSLSLGGSGNTIYF,TGTGCCAGCAGTTTATCGCTTGGGGGCTCTGGAAACACCATATATTTT
-,TRBV10-3,TRBJ1-3,-,CAISEEGHTIYF,TGTGCCATCAGTGAGGAGGGCCACACCATATATTTT
-,TRBV10-3,TRBJ1-1,-,CAVKEATEAFF,TGTGCCGTAAAAGAAGCCACTGAAGCTTTCTTT
few,TRBV24-1,TRBJ2-1,-,CATSDLSGRGRHEQFF,TGTGCCACCAGTGATTTATCTGGCAGGGGACGCCATGAGCAGTTCTTC
many,TRBV6-6,TRBJ1-6,TRBD1,CASSYNIRTGISNHNSPLHF,TGTGCCAGCAGTTACAATATTAGGACAGGAATATCGAACCATAATTCACCCCTCCACTTT
-,TRBV27,TRBJ1-1,-,CASRANRDERTEAFF,TGTGCCAGCAGGGCAAACCGGGACGAGAGGACTGAAGCTTTCTTT
few,TRBV7-2,TRBJ2-1,-,CASSPWIASYNEQFF,TGTGCCAGCAGCCCCTGGATAGCAAGCTACAATGAGCAGTTCTTC
many,TRBV7-2,TRBJ1-1,-,CASSLDPVMNTEAFF,TGTGCCAGCAGCTTAGACCCGGTAATGAACACTGAAGCTTTCTTT
many,TRBV12-3/TRBV12-4,TRBJ1-5,-,CASSLALNQPQHF,TGTGCCAGCAGTTTAGCTCTAAATCAGCCCCAGCATTTT
-,TRBV4-2,TRBJ1-4,-,CASSQDPVRILTNEKLFF,TGTGCCAGCAGCCAAGATCCAGTTAGAATACTAACTAATGAAAAACTGTTTTTT
many,TRBV19,TRBJ2-1,TRBD1,CASSAGTGGAGEQFF,TGTGCCAGTAGTGCCGGGACAGGGGGCGCAGGTGAGCAGTTCTTC
many,TRBV9,TRBJ2-3,-,CASSPRRRGGTDTQYF,TGTGCCAGCAGCCCCCGGAGGCGGGGCGGCACAGATACGCAGTATTTT
few,TRBV6-6,TRBJ2-7,TRBD1,CASSYPGQGDEQYF,TGTGCCAGCAGTTACCCGGGACAGGGAGACGAGCAGTACTTC
-,TRBV7-2,TRBJ1-1,-,CASSFPNSRYTEAFF,TGTGCCAGCAGCTTTCCTAACTCCCGCTACACTGAAGCTTTCTTT
few,TRBV20-1,TRBJ1-3,TRBD1,CSARGTGHGNTIYF,TGCAGTGCTAGGGGGACAGGCCATGGAAACACCATATATTTT